Listed below are T cell receptor beta chains from one sample, sequenced in a study of cytomegalovirus exposure and HLA in healthy donors. Clones were sequenced by immunoSEQ multiplex PCR, and TCRdb holds only the in-frame ones, with some missing. The listing contains 150,000 or so clones. Sequenced input: PBMCs. These TCRs come from a woman aged 40 to 50 in good health and CMV-seropositive. Both conserved end residues are part of each CDR3. The D gene is left open where the match is weak.

cdr3_nt | cdr3_aa | v_call | d_call | j_call
TGTGCCAGCAGTTCCGTTTCCGGGGTAATCAATGAGCAGTTCTTC | CASSSVSGVINEQFF | TRBV28 | . | TRBJ2-1
TGCAGCGTTGGTAATTCACTCACAGATACGCAGTATTTT | CSVGNSLTDTQYF | TRBV29-1 | . | TRBJ2-3
TGTGCCAGCAGTACTAGCGGGAGGTCCTACAATGAGCAGTTCTTC | CASSTSGRSYNEQFF | TRBV27 | TRBD2 | TRBJ2-1
TGTGCCAGCAGTACCCGCTCCGGACTAGCGGGAGGAGAGAGGTCAGATACGCAGTATTTT | CASSTRSGLAGGERSDTQYF | TRBV19 | TRBD2 | TRBJ2-3
TGCGCCAGCAGCCGCAATCCTAGCGGGGGTTCTTCCTACGAGCAGTACTTC | CASSRNPSGGSSYEQYF | TRBV4-3 | TRBD2 | TRBJ2-7
TGTGCCATCAAAGGCACCGTGGCGGGGTACGAGCAGTACTTC | CAIKGTVAGYEQYF | TRBV10-3 | . | TRBJ2-7
TGTGCCACCCAGGGACAGGAGGACAATCAGCCCCAGCATTTT | CATQGQEDNQPQHF | TRBV10-3 | TRBD1 | TRBJ1-5
TGTGCCAGCAGCGTAGCCGGGTCCCCAACCTACGAGCAGTACTTC | CASSVAGSPTYEQYF | TRBV9 | . | TRBJ2-7
TGTGCCAGCAGCTCGGACAGGGGGCAGCCCCAGCATTTT | CASSSDRGQPQHF | TRBV11-2 | TRBD1 | TRBJ1-5
TGCGCCAGCAGAACTAGCGGGTTCGATGAGCAGTTCTTC | CASRTSGFDEQFF | TRBV5-1 | TRBD2 | TRBJ2-1
TGTGCCAGCAGTCTTAGCAGGGGGAATTCACCCCTCCACTTT | CASSLSRGNSPLHF | TRBV7-6 | TRBD1 | TRBJ1-6
TGTGCCAGCAGTACCCGGGACAGGGACGAAAAACTGTTTTTT | CASSTRDRDEKLFF | TRBV6-5 | TRBD1 | TRBJ1-4
TGTGCCAGCAGCTTAGGTTCGGCGGGAGGGAGCTCCTACAATGAGCAGTTCTTC | CASSLGSAGGSSYNEQFF | TRBV7-9 | TRBD2 | TRBJ2-1
TGTGCCAGCAGCTTAGGGACAGGGGAGCAGCCCCAGCATTTT | CASSLGTGEQPQHF | TRBV7-6 | TRBD1 | TRBJ1-5
TGTGCCAGCAGCCCAGTCGCACTGAACACTGAAGCTTTCTTT | CASSPVALNTEAFF | TRBV28 | . | TRBJ1-1
TGTGCCAGCAGTGGAGAACAGGTGATGAACACTGAAGCTTTCTTT | CASSGEQVMNTEAFF | TRBV2 | . | TRBJ1-1
TGTGCCAGTAGTATAGGCCTAGCGGGAGGATCCACAGATACGCAGTATTTT | CASSIGLAGGSTDTQYF | TRBV19 | TRBD2 | TRBJ2-3
TGTGCCAGCAGCTTGGGACAGGGGGAAACAGATACGCAGTATTTT | CASSLGQGETDTQYF | TRBV5-6 | TRBD1 | TRBJ2-3
TGTGCCTGGAGTAACACAGGGGCCCCCGGGGAGCTGTTTTTT | CAWSNTGAPGELFF | TRBV30 | TRBD1 | TRBJ2-2
TGCGCCAGCAGCGGGGAGGGGATCTCTGGAAACACCATATATTTT | CASSGEGISGNTIYF | TRBV5-1 | . | TRBJ1-3
TGTGCCAGCAGTGAATCACTGGGACTAGCGGGGCAAGAGACCCAGTACTTC | CASSESLGLAGQETQYF | TRBV6-1 | TRBD2 | TRBJ2-5
TGTGCCAGCAGTGTCAGGGTACCCCAAAATTCGAACACCGGGGAGCTGTTTTTT | CASSVRVPQNSNTGELFF | TRBV27 | . | TRBJ2-2
TGTGCCAGTGGACTTGTCTACGAGCAGTACTTC | CASGLVYEQYF | TRBV28 | . | TRBJ2-7
TGCGCCAGCCGACTTCGAGGTCCGAACACTGAAGCTTTCTTT | CASRLRGPNTEAFF | TRBV5-1 | . | TRBJ1-1
TGTGCCAGCAGGGCCGGACAGGGGGGCAATGAGCAGTTCTTC | CASRAGQGGNEQFF | TRBV11-1 | TRBD1 | TRBJ2-1
TGTGCCAGCAGTCTAGGGGCCAGGCCGGAGGAGCAGTACTTC | CASSLGARPEEQYF | TRBV9 | . | TRBJ2-7
TGTGCCTGGAGTACAGGGGCCCCCCACGAGCAGTACTTC | CAWSTGAPHEQYF | TRBV30 | TRBD1 | TRBJ2-7
TGTGCCAGTGAGGGCGGGAGGAGCACCGGGGAGCTGTTTTTT | CASEGGRSTGELFF | TRBV19 | TRBD2 | TRBJ2-2
TGTGCCAGTAGTCGGGGACTAGCGGGAGTTGGAGATACGCAGTATTTT | CASSRGLAGVGDTQYF | TRBV19 | TRBD2 | TRBJ2-3
TGTGCCTGGGGCCCTGGGAGGAGCAATGAAAAACTGTTTTTT | CAWGPGRSNEKLFF | TRBV30 | . | TRBJ1-4
TGCGCCAGCAGTTTAATCACGGCCGCCCTTGGGCCCTACGAGCAGTACTTC | CASSLITAALGPYEQYF | TRBV5-1 | . | TRBJ2-7
TGTGCCAGCAGCTCTCGGAGAAGCTCCTACAATGAGCAGTTCTTC | CASSSRRSSYNEQFF | TRBV7-7 | . | TRBJ2-1
TGTGCCAGCAGGACCGGGACTAGCGGCTACAATGAGCAGTTCTTC | CASRTGTSGYNEQFF | TRBV11-2 | TRBD2 | TRBJ2-1
TGTGCCAGCAGCTCCTTTACAGGGGATGGGACTGAAGCTTTCTTT | CASSSFTGDGTEAFF | TRBV7-8 | TRBD1 | TRBJ1-1
TGTGCCAGCAGTCCCCCACTAGCGGGAGGGCGCACAGATACGCAGTATTTT | CASSPPLAGGRTDTQYF | TRBV28 | TRBD2 | TRBJ2-3
TGCGCCAGCAGGACTAGCGGGAGGGAGACCCAGTACTTC | CASRTSGRETQYF | TRBV5-1 | TRBD2 | TRBJ2-5
TGTGCCAGCCCGAGCTCTGGGGCCAACGTCCTGACTTTC | CASPSSGANVLTF | TRBV18 | . | TRBJ2-6
TGTGCCAGCAGCTTAGATAGCGGGTCCTACAATGAGCAGTTCTTC | CASSLDSGSYNEQFF | TRBV11-1 | TRBD2 | TRBJ2-1
TGTGCCAGCAGTGTGACTAGCGGGAGCTACTACGAGCAGTACTTC | CASSVTSGSYYEQYF | TRBV27 | TRBD2 | TRBJ2-7
TGTGCCAGCAGTGTGGCGGGGTCCTACAATGAGCAGTTCTTC | CASSVAGSYNEQFF | TRBV2 | . | TRBJ2-1
TGTGCCAGCAGTTTATGGGACAGGGGTTACAATGAGCAGTTCTTC | CASSLWDRGYNEQFF | TRBV28 | TRBD1 | TRBJ2-1
TGCGCCAGCAGCCATATCTCAGGGACTAATGAAAAACTGTTTTTT | CASSHISGTNEKLFF | TRBV4-1 | . | TRBJ1-4
TGTGCCAGCAGTGATATAAGCGGCTTTACCTACGAGCAGTACTTC | CASSDISGFTYEQYF | TRBV2 | . | TRBJ2-7
TGCAGCGCTCTGACTAGCGCATCCTACGAGCAGTACTTC | CSALTSASYEQYF | TRBV29-1 | TRBD2 | TRBJ2-7
TGTGCCTGGAGTGTGCGACGGGGTCGGGATACCGGGGAGCTGTTCTTT | CAWSVRRGRDTGELFF | TRBV30 | . | TRBJ2-2
TGTGCCAGCAGCCCGGGACTAGCGGGAGGGAATGAGCAGTTCTTC | CASSPGLAGGNEQFF | TRBV6-5 | TRBD2 | TRBJ2-1
TGTGCCATCAGTTTGAACACCTACGAGCAGTACTTC | CAISLNTYEQYF | TRBV10-3 | . | TRBJ2-7
TGTGCCAGTAGCACACCCACTGGGGCCAACGTCCTGACTTTC | CASSTPTGANVLTF | TRBV19 | . | TRBJ2-6
TGTGCCAGCAGCTTCTCCGTTTTCACCGTGGGACAGGGGCATTTCTACGAGCAGTACTTC | CASSFSVFTVGQGHFYEQYF | TRBV11-3 | TRBD1 | TRBJ2-7
TGTGCCAGCAGTTACCTGGCCACTGAAGCTTTCTTT | CASSYLATEAFF | TRBV6-6 | . | TRBJ1-1
TGTGCCATCCGACGGGAGGCGAGTGAGACCCAGTACTTC | CAIRREASETQYF | TRBV7-9 | TRBD2 | TRBJ2-5
TGTGCCAGTAGTATCCCGCCAACTAGCGGGAGGGCCAATGAGCAGTTCTTC | CASSIPPTSGRANEQFF | TRBV19 | TRBD2 | TRBJ2-1
TGTGCCAGCAGCCGACCTTCCGGGGGGGGCTCTGAGACCCAGTACTTC | CASSRPSGGGSETQYF | TRBV28 | TRBD2 | TRBJ2-5
TGTGCCTGGACCAGGGGGACAGTTGGGAATTCACCCCTCCACTTT | CAWTRGTVGNSPLHF | TRBV30 | TRBD1 | TRBJ1-6
TGCGCCAGCAGTCCTACTAGCGGGAGTTACATTCAGTACTTC | CASSPTSGSYIQYF | TRBV4-1 | TRBD2 | TRBJ2-4
TGTGCCAGCAGTAAGGACAGGGCCCACGAGCAGTACTTC | CASSKDRAHEQYF | TRBV2 | TRBD1 | TRBJ2-7
TGTGCCAGCAGCAAATTAGCCCGACCGGGAACCCAGTATTTT | CASSKLARPGTQYF | TRBV21-1 | . | TRBJ2-3
TGCAGCGTTGTTGAGACAGGGGGCTTTAACACTGAAGCTTTCTTT | CSVVETGGFNTEAFF | TRBV29-1 | TRBD1 | TRBJ1-1
TGTGCCAGCAGCCCCCACGGGACAGGGGGGAATCAGCCCCAGCATTTT | CASSPHGTGGNQPQHF | TRBV7-2 | TRBD1 | TRBJ1-5
TGTGCCAGCAGTGAACCGCAGGCCCTTGAGAATGAGCAGTTCTTC | CASSEPQALENEQFF | TRBV2 | . | TRBJ2-1